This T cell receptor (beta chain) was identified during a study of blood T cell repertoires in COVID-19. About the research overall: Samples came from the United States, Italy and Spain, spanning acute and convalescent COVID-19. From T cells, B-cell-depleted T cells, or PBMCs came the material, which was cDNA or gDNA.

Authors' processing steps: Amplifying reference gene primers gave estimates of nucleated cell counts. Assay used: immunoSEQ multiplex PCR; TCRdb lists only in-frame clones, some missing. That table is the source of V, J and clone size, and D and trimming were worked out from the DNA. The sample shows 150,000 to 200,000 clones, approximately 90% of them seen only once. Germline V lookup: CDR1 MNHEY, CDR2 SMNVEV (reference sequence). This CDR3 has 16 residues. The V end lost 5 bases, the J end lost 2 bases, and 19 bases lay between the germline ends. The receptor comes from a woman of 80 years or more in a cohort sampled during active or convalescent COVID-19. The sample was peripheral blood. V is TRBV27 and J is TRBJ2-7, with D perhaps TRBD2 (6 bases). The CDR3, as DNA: TGTGCCAGCAGTAAGACCGGGACTCTACAGCCCTACGAGCAGTACTTC. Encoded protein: CASSKTGTLQPYEQYF.